This T cell receptor (beta chain) was documented in a study of T cell responses to AZD1222 COVID-19 vaccine. The repertoire was sequenced with immunoSEQ multiplex PCR; TCRdb's copy has only in-frame clones and lacks some. In the table there are about 140,000 clones, around 90% of which are singletons. The V end was cut by 5 bases, the J end by 11 bases, with 19 bases between. This CDR3 is built from 14 residues. Germline CDR1 reads SEHNR; CDR2 reads FQNEAQ (reference sequence). This clonotype was obtained from an adult in good health. Sample: peripheral blood, taken on day 0 of AZD1222 vaccination. The chain couples TRBV7-9 to TRBJ1-3; a weak D match, TRBD1 (6 bases). The CDR3 coding sequence is TGTGCCAGCAGCCCGACAGGTGTAGGAGAGCCCATATATTTT. Its translation: CASSPTGVGEPIYF.